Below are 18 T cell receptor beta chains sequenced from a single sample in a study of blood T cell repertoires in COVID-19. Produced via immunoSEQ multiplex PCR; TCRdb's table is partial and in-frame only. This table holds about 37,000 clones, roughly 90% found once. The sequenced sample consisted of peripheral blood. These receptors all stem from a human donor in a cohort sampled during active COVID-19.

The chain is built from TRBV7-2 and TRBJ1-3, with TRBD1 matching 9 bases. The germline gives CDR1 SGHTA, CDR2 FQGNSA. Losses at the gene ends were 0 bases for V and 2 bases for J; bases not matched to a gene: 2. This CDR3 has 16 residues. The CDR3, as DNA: TGTGCCAGCAGCTTAGCGGACAGGGGAGCTGGAAACACCATATATTTT. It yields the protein CASSLADRGAGNTIYF.

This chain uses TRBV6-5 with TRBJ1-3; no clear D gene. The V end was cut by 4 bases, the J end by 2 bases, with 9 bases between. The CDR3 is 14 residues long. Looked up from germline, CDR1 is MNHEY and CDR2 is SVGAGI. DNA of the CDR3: TGTGCCAGCAGTTCCACAGTAACTGGAAACACCATATATTTT. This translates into CASSSTVTGNTIYF.

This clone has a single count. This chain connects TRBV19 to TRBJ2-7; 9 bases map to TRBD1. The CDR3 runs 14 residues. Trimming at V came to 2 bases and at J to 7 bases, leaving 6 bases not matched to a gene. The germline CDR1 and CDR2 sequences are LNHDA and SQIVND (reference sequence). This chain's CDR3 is CASSINHRGQEQYF. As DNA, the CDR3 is TGTGCCAGTAGTATAAACCACAGGGGGCAGGAGCAGTACTTC.

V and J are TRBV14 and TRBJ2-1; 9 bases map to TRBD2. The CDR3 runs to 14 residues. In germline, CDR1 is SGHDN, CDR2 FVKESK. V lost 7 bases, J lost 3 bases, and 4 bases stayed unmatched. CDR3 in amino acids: CASMASGVYNEQFF. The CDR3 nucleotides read TGTGCCAGCATGGCTAGCGGGGTCTACAATGAGCAGTTCTTC.

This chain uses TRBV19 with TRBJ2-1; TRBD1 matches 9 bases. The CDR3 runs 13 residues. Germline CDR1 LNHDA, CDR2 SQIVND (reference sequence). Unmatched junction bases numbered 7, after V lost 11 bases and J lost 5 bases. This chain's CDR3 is CASRTGVNNEQFF. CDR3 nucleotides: TGTGCCTCGAGGACAGGGGTTAACAATGAGCAGTTCTTC. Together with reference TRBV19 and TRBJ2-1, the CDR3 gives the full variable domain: DGGITQSPKYLFRKEGQNVTLSCEQNLNHDAMYWYRQDPGQGLRLIYYSQIVNDFQKGDIAEGYSVSREKKESFPLTVTSAQKNPTAFYLCASRTGVNNEQFFGPGTRLTVL.

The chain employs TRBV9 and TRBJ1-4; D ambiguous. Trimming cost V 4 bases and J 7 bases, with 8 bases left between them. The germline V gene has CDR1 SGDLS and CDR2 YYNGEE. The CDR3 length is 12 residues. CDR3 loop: CASSSNSEKLFF. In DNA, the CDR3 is TGTGCCAGCAGCTCAAACAGTGAAAAACTGTTTTTT.

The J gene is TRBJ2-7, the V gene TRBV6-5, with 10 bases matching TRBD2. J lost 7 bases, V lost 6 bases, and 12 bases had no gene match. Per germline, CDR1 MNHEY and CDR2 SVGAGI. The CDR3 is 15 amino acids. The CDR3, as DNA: TGTGCCAGCAGGGGGACTAGCGCATTCCTTGGAGAGCAGTACTTC. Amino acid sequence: CASRGTSAFLGEQYF.

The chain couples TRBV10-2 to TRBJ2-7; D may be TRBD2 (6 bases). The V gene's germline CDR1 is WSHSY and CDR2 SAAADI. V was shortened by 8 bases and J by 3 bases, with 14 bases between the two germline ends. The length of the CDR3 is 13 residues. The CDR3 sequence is CASAARDFYEQYF. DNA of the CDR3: TGCGCCAGCGCGGCTCGGGACTTCTACGAGCAGTACTTC.

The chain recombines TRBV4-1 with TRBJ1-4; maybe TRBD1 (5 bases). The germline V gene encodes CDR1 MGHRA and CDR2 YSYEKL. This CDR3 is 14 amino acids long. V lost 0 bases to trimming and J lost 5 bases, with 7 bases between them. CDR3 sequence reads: CASSQDPGNEKLFF. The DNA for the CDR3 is TGCGCCAGCAGCCAAGATCCAGGGAATGAAAAACTGTTTTTT.

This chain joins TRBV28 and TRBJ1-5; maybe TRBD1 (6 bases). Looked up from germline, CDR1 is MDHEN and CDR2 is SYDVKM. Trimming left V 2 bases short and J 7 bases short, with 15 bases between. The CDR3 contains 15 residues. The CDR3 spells CASSLGQGYRQPQHF. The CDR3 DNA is TGTGCCAGCAGTTTAGGGCAGGGGTACCGACAGCCCCAGCATTTT. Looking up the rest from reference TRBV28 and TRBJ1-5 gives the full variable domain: DVKVTQSSRYLVKRTGEKVFLECVQDMDHENMFWYRQDPGLGLRLIYFSYDVKMKEKGDIPEGYSVSREKKERFSLILESASTNQTSMYLCASSLGQGYRQPQHFGDGTRLSIL.

The CDR3 DNA is TGTGCCAGCAGCCTCCGACAGGGTGGCAATCAGCCCCAGCATTTT. This encodes CASSLRQGGNQPQHF. The rearrangement joins TRBV6-6 to TRBJ1-5; 7 positions match TRBD1. V gave up 6 bases and J gave up 2 bases; unmatched junction bases: 7. The CDR3 spans 15 residues. CDR1 MNHNY and CDR2 SVGAGI come from the germline V gene (reference sequence).

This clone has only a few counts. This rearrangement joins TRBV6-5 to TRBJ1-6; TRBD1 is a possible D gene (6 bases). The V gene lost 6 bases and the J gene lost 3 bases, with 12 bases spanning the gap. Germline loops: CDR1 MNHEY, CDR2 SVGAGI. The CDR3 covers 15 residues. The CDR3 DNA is TGTGCCAGCAGGGGCGGACAGCTCTATAATTCACCCCTCCACTTT. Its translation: CASRGGQLYNSPLHF.

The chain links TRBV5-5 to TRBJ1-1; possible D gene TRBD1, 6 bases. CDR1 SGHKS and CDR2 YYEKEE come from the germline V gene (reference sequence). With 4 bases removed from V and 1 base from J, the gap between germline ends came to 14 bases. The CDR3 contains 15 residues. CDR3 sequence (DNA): TGTGCCAGCAGCCCGGACGGGACATCGAACACTGAAGCTTTCTTT. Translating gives CASSPDGTSNTEAFF.

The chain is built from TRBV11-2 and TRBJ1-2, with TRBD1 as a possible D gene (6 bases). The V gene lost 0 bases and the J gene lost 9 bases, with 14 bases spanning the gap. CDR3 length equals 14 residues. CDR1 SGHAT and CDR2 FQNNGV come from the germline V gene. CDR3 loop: CASSLEKATGRYTF. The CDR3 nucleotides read TGTGCCAGCAGCTTAGAGAAAGCTACAGGGCGCTACACCTTC.

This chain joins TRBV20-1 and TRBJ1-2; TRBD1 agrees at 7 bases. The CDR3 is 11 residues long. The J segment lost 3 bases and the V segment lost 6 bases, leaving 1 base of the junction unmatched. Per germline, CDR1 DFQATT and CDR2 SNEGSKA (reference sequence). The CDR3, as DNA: TGCAGTGCCACAGGGGACTATGGCTACACCTTC. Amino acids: CSATGDYGYTF.

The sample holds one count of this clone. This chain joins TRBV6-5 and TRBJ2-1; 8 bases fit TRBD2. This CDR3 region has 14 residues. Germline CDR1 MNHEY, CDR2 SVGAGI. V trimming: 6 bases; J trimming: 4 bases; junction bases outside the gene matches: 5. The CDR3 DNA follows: TGTGCCAGCAGGACTAGCGATTTATACAATGAGCAGTTCTTC. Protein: CASRTSDLYNEQFF.

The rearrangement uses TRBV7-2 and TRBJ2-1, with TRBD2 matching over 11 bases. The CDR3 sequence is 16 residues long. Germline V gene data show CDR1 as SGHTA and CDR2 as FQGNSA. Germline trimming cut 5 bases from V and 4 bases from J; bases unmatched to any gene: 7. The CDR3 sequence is CASSVRASGGYNEQFF. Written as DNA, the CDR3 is TGTGCCAGCAGCGTTCGCGCTAGCGGGGGGTACAATGAGCAGTTCTTC.

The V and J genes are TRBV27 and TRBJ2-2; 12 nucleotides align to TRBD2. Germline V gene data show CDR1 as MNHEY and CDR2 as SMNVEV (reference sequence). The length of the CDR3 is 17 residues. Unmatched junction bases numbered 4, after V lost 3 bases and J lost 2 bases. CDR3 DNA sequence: TGTGCCAGCAGTTTTCCTAGCGGGGGGGTAAACACCGGGGAGCTGTTTTTT. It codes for CASSFPSGGVNTGELFF.